The 6 T cell receptor beta chains listed next were all sequenced from one sample in a study of beta chain features in type 1 diabetes. General observations from the study: Shortening of TCRB CDR3s, moderate but significant, appeared in all four CD4+ subsets of Type 1 diabetes patients.

Expressed TCRB transcripts were sequenced because the entire RNA isolate underwent reverse transcription. Assay used: immunoSEQ multiplex PCR; TCRdb lists only in-frame clones, some missing. This table holds around 250,000 clones, approximately 14% found once. Their target antigens are unknown. The sample consisted of naive CD4+ T cells from blood. These receptors were taken from a man aged 30-40 years with type 1 diabetes.

The chain uses TRBV14 and TRBJ2-1, with D possibly TRBD1 on 5 matching bases. The CDR3 consists of 14 residues. V was cut by 2 bases and J by 6 bases, with 11 bases left in between. Germline V gene sequence: CDR1 SGHDN, CDR2 FVKESK. The CDR3 DNA is TGTGCCAGCAGCCAACTGGGGCGCCTCAATGAGCAGTTCTTC. This encodes CASSQLGRLNEQFF.

The chain combines TRBV18 with TRBJ2-5, with a possible D match to TRBD1 (5 bases). With 4 bases removed from V and 1 base from J, the gap between germline ends came to 7 bases. CDR3 length: 13 residues. Germline loops: CDR1 KGHSH, CDR2 LQKENI. CDR3 in DNA: TGTGCCAGCTCACAGGGGTCCCAAGAGACCCAGTACTTC. It encodes CASSQGSQETQYF.

This clone was observed a few times. The V call is TRBV7-9, the J call TRBJ2-1; possible D gene TRBD2, 6 bases. Trimming took 5 bases from V and 0 from J, leaving 11 bases between them. This CDR3 is 15 amino acids long. Germline V gene sequence: CDR1 SEHNR, CDR2 FQNEAQ (reference sequence). CDR3 DNA sequence: TGTGCCAGCAGCCGCGGGGCGAGCTCCTACAATGAGCAGTTCTTC. Its protein is CASSRGASSYNEQFF.

The chain recombines TRBV7-3 with TRBJ2-1; no clear D. Germline assignment: CDR1 SGHTA and CDR2 FQGTGA. V shed 2 bases and J shed 6 bases, with 8 bases lying between them. This CDR3 is 13 amino acids long. CDR3 sequence reads: CASSLDPSNEQFF. CDR3 DNA sequence: TGTGCCAGCAGCTTAGATCCTAGCAATGAGCAGTTCTTC.

In its sample, this clone was seen a few times. The V gene is TRBV11-3, the J gene TRBJ1-1; D remains unclear. The CDR3 loop spans 14 amino acids. Germline-derived CDR1 and CDR2 are SGHNT and YENEEA. The V gene lost 3 bases and the J gene lost 1 base, with 9 bases spanning the gap. The CDR3 coding sequence is TGTGCCAGCAGCTTCGGTCTGAAGAACACTGAAGCTTTCTTT. Amino acids: CASSFGLKNTEAFF.

The V call is TRBV7-2, the J call TRBJ2-2; D gene unclear. The germline gives CDR1 SGHTA, CDR2 FQGNSA. Trimming removed 1 base from V and 1 base from J, with 10 bases in between. The CDR3 is made up of 16 amino acids. The CDR3 spells CASSLVAGLNTGELFF. CDR3 coding DNA: TGTGCCAGCAGCTTAGTAGCCGGTTTGAACACCGGGGAGCTGTTTTTT.